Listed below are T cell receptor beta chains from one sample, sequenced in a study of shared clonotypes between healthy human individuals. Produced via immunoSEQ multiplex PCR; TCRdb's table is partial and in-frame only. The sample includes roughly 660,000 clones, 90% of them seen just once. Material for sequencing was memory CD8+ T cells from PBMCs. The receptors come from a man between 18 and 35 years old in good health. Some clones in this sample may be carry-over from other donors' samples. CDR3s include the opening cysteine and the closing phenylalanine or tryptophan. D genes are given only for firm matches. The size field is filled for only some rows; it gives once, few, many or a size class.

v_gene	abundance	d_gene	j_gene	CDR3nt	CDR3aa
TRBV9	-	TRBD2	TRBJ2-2	TGTGCCAGCAGCCATGCTGGGCGGGAGTGGGTCGCCGGGGAGCTGTTTTTT	CASSHAGREWVAGELFF
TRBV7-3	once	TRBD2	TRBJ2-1	TGTGCCAGCAGCCTAACTCAGGGACTAGCGGGAGATTACAATGAGCAGTTCTTC	CASSLTQGLAGDYNEQFF
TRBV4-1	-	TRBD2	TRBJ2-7	TGCGCCAGCAGCCAAGAGACTAGCGGGGAACTAGGGTACGAGCAGTACTTC	CASSQETSGELGYEQYF
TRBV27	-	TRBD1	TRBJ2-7	TGTGCCAGCAGTTTAACACAGGGGGCCGTATCCTACGAGCAGTACTTC	CASSLTQGAVSYEQYF
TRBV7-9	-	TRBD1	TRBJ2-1	TGTGCCAGCAGCTTTGGACAGGGAGTCTACAATGAGCAGTTCTTC	CASSFGQGVYNEQFF
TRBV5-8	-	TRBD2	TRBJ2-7	TGTGCCAGCTCCCGGGGACTAGCGGGAGGGCTACTTATCCACGAGCAGTACTTC	CASSRGLAGGLLIHEQYF
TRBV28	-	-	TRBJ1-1	TGTGCCAGCAGTTTACAGGGAGGCACTGAAGCTTTCTTT	CASSLQGGTEAFF
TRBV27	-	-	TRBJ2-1	TGTGCCACTCGCTTGGACAGCGACAATGAGCAGTTCTTC	CATRLDSDNEQFF
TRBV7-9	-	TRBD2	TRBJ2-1	TGTGCCAGCAGCGCAACTAGCGGCCCCTACAATGAGCAGTTCTTC	CASSATSGPYNEQFF
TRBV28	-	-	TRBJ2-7	TGTGCCAGCAGTTTCGAACAGGGTTTCCTCGAGCAGTACTTC	CASSFEQGFLEQYF
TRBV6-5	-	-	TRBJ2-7	TGTGCCAGCAGCTCCCCCTCACAGATCCACGAGCAGTACTTC	CASSSPSQIHEQYF
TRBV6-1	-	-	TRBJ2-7	TGTGCCAGCAGCCCCCTAGGCTTATCCTACGAGCAGTACTTC	CASSPLGLSYEQYF
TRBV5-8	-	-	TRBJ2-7	TGTGCCAGCAGCTTGGGGGCCCCAGGATACGAGCAGTACTTC	CASSLGAPGYEQYF
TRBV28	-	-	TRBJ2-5	TGTGCCAGCATCGGCAGCCAAGAGACCCAGTACTTC	CASIGSQETQYF
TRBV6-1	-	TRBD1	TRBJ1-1	TGTGCCAGCGGAACTGCAGGGGGAGGCACTGAAGCTTTCTTT	CASGTAGGGTEAFF
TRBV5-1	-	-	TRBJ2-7	TGCGCCAGCAGCGACGACACCCCCTACGAGCAGTACTTC	CASSDDTPYEQYF
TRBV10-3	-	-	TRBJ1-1	TGTGCCATCAGTGAAGGGGGGAACACTGAAGCTTTCTTT	CAISEGGNTEAFF